This paragraph covers one TCR beta chain sequence. These data are taken from a study of blood T cell repertoires in COVID-19. Sequenced by immunoSEQ multiplex PCR; TCRdb stores in-frame clones only, minus some. The sample records some 250,000 clones, 70% to 90% being singletons. Germline V gene data show CDR1 as MGHRA and CDR2 as YSYEKL. The CDR3 runs to 16 residues. V lost 4 bases and J lost 3, with 19 bases in between. This sequence originates from a woman in her 30s who had recovered from COVID-19. Sequencing was done on a sample of peripheral blood. The chain links TRBV4-1 to TRBJ2-7; D gene unclear. DNA for the CDR3: TGCGCCAGCAGCCTTTCGCGGTCCCGTTGGAGCTACGAGCAGTACTTC. Translating gives CASSLSRSRWSYEQYF.